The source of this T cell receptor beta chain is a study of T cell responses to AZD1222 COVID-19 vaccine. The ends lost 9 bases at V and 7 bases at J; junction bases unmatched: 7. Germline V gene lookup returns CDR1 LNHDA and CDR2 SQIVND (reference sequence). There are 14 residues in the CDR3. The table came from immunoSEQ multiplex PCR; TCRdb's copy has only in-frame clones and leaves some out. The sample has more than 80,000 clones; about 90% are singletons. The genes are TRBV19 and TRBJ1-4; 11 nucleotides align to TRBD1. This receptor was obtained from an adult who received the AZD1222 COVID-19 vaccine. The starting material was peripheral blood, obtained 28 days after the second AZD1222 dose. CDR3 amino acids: CASNRDRGSEKLFF. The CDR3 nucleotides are TGTGCCAGCAACCGGGACAGGGGGTCTGAAAAACTGTTTTTT.